The rows below give T cell receptor beta chains drawn from one sample of a study of blood T cell repertoires in COVID-19. Repertoires were generated with immunoSEQ multiplex PCR, while TCRdb's copy carries only in-frame clones and drops some. This sample carries 200,000 to 300,000 clones, about 90% of them seen once, and the ten largest clones take around 0.83%. The specimen sequenced was peripheral blood. The receptors shown here come from a man aged 30 to 45 with COVID-19, enrolled during active disease. Both conserved end residues are part of each CDR3. A D gene is named only where the DNA matches it firmly. Only part of the rows carry a size: once, few, many, or a class if the clone is expanded.

len: 14
abundance: once
j_gene: TRBJ1-2
d_gene: .
v_gene: TRBV5-1
CDR3aa: CASSLGWQGGGYTF
CDR3nt: TGCGCCAGCAGCCTTGGGTGGCAGGGAGGTGGCTACACCTTC

len: 14
abundance: .
j_gene: TRBJ1-5
d_gene: TRBD1
v_gene: TRBV3-1/TRBV3-2
CDR3aa: CASSQAGGGQPQHF
CDR3nt: TGTGCCAGCAGCCAAGCAGGGGGTGGGCAGCCCCAGCATTTT

len: 16
abundance: .
j_gene: TRBJ2-7
d_gene: TRBD2
v_gene: TRBV5-1
CDR3aa: CASSRTSGGLSYEQYF
CDR3nt: TGCGCCAGCAGCCGTACTAGCGGGGGCCTTTCCTACGAGCAGTACTTC

len: 13
abundance: .
j_gene: TRBJ1-5
d_gene: .
v_gene: TRBV14
CDR3aa: CASSLELNQPQHF
CDR3nt: TGTGCCAGCAGCCTCGAGCTAAATCAGCCCCAGCATTTT

len: 17
abundance: .
j_gene: TRBJ2-5
d_gene: TRBD2
v_gene: TRBV7-6
CDR3aa: CASSRGLAGTYQETQYF
CDR3nt: TGTGCCAGCAGCCGAGGACTAGCGGGGACGTACCAAGAGACCCAGTACTTC

len: 17
abundance: .
j_gene: TRBJ1-5
d_gene: .
v_gene: TRBV4-1
CDR3aa: CASSQVPSPLSNQPQHF
CDR3nt: TGCGCCAGCAGCCAAGTTCCGTCCCCCCTTAGCAATCAGCCCCAGCATTTT

len: 16
abundance: .
j_gene: TRBJ2-6
d_gene: .
v_gene: TRBV6-1
CDR3aa: CASSDQPRSGANVLTF
CDR3nt: TGTGCCAGCAGTGACCAACCTAGGTCCGGGGCCAACGTCCTGACTTTC

len: 17
abundance: .
j_gene: TRBJ1-5
d_gene: .
v_gene: TRBV4-1
CDR3aa: CASSQGRLLRGGQPQHF
CDR3nt: TGCGCCAGCAGCCAAGGTCGGCTCCTCAGGGGTGGTCAGCCCCAGCATTTT

len: 13
abundance: few
j_gene: TRBJ2-3
d_gene: .
v_gene: TRBV19
CDR3aa: CASGRSGTDTQYF
CDR3nt: TGTGCCAGTGGTCGTTCAGGCACAGATACGCAGTATTTT

len: 18
abundance: .
j_gene: TRBJ1-5
d_gene: TRBD1
v_gene: TRBV4-1
CDR3aa: CASSQVRSGNRGSQPQHF
CDR3nt: TGCGCCAGCAGCCAAGTGAGATCCGGGAACAGGGGTTCTCAGCCCCAGCATTTT

len: 16
abundance: .
j_gene: TRBJ1-6
d_gene: TRBD1
v_gene: TRBV14
CDR3aa: CASSQDSDRVVSPLHF
CDR3nt: TGTGCCAGCAGCCAAGACTCGGACAGGGTAGTGTCACCCCTCCACTTT

len: 11
abundance: .
j_gene: TRBJ1-2
d_gene: .
v_gene: TRBV7-9
CDR3aa: CASSPLSGYTF
CDR3nt: TGTGCCAGCAGCCCCCTATCAGGCTACACCTTC

len: 13
abundance: .
j_gene: TRBJ2-3
d_gene: .
v_gene: TRBV5-4
CDR3aa: CASSLAAGDTQYF
CDR3nt: TGTGCCAGCAGCTTGGCCGCAGGAGATACGCAGTATTTT

len: 14
abundance: .
j_gene: TRBJ2-1
d_gene: .
v_gene: TRBV18
CDR3aa: CASSPRASDGMQFF
CDR3nt: TGTGCCAGCTCACCACGGGCTAGCGATGGGATGCAGTTCTTC

len: 15
abundance: .
j_gene: TRBJ1-2
d_gene: .
v_gene: TRBV19
CDR3aa: CASGTTLGRLYGYTF
CDR3nt: TGTGCCAGTGGTACCACCCTTGGGAGGTTGTATGGCTACACCTTC

len: 15
abundance: .
j_gene: TRBJ2-3
d_gene: TRBD2
v_gene: TRBV7-3
CDR3aa: CASSLFGGDTDTQYF
CDR3nt: TGTGCCAGCAGCTTATTCGGGGGGGACACAGATACGCAGTATTTT

len: 16
abundance: .
j_gene: TRBJ1-4
d_gene: .
v_gene: TRBV6-1
CDR3aa: CASSEAAGWVNEKLFF
CDR3nt: TGTGCCAGCAGTGAAGCGGCGGGGTGGGTAAATGAAAAACTGTTTTTT

len: 14
abundance: .
j_gene: TRBJ1-3
d_gene: .
v_gene: TRBV5-4
CDR3aa: CASSLGGSGNTIYF
CDR3nt: TGTGCCAGCAGCTTAGGGGGATCCGGAAACACCATATATTTT

len: 15
abundance: .
j_gene: TRBJ2-1
d_gene: TRBD2
v_gene: TRBV10-1
CDR3aa: CASSDPSGGIYEQFF
CDR3nt: TGCGCCAGCAGTGACCCTAGCGGGGGAATTTATGAGCAGTTCTTC

len: 14
abundance: .
j_gene: TRBJ2-7
d_gene: TRBD1
v_gene: TRBV5-1
CDR3aa: CASSFETGAYEQYF
CDR3nt: TGCGCCAGCAGCTTTGAGACAGGGGCCTACGAGCAGTACTTC

len: 16
abundance: .
j_gene: TRBJ1-3
d_gene: TRBD1
v_gene: TRBV25-1
CDR3aa: CASSALPGQGYDTIYF
CDR3nt: TGTGCCAGCAGTGCCCTTCCTGGACAGGGATACGACACCATATATTTT

len: 18
abundance: .
j_gene: TRBJ1-1
d_gene: TRBD1
v_gene: TRBV28
CDR3aa: CASSLVTGVKGVNTEAFF
CDR3nt: TGTGCCAGCAGTTTAGTTACAGGGGTTAAAGGGGTGAACACTGAAGCTTTCTTT

len: 15
abundance: .
j_gene: TRBJ1-5
d_gene: .
v_gene: TRBV7-9
CDR3aa: CASSLGTGIFQPQHF
CDR3nt: TGTGCCAGCAGCTTAGGAACAGGGATCTTTCAGCCCCAGCATTTT

len: 12
abundance: .
j_gene: TRBJ1-2
d_gene: TRBD1
v_gene: TRBV27
CDR3aa: CASRKDRAGYTF
CDR3nt: TGTGCCAGCAGAAAGGACAGGGCTGGCTACACCTTC

len: 16
abundance: .
j_gene: TRBJ2-5
d_gene: TRBD2
v_gene: TRBV3-1/TRBV3-2
CDR3aa: CASSQGGTSGGETQYF
CDR3nt: TGTGCCAGCAGCCAAGGAGGGACTAGCGGGGGAGAGACCCAGTACTTC

len: 17
abundance: .
j_gene: TRBJ2-7
d_gene: TRBD2
v_gene: TRBV13
CDR3aa: CASSRVFGGTKNYEQYF
CDR3nt: TGTGCCAGCAGTCGCGTATTTGGGGGGACTAAGAACTACGAGCAGTACTTC

len: 15
abundance: .
j_gene: TRBJ2-1
d_gene: .
v_gene: TRBV10-1
CDR3aa: CASSESRGWNNEQFF
CDR3nt: TGCGCCAGCAGTGAGTCTCGGGGTTGGAACAATGAGCAGTTCTTC

len: 18
abundance: .
j_gene: TRBJ2-1
d_gene: .
v_gene: TRBV9
CDR3aa: CASSPPLSMSRSYNEQFF
CDR3nt: TGTGCCAGCAGCCCCCCTCTCTCTATGAGCCGCTCCTACAATGAGCAGTTCTTC

len: 13
abundance: .
j_gene: TRBJ1-2
d_gene: TRBD1
v_gene: TRBV6-5
CDR3aa: CASSRGQNYGYTF
CDR3nt: TGTGCCAGCAGTAGGGGACAGAACTATGGCTACACCTTC

len: 17
abundance: .
j_gene: TRBJ1-1
d_gene: .
v_gene: TRBV7-9
CDR3aa: CASSQIQGSVLNTEAFF
CDR3nt: TGTGCCAGCAGCCAAATCCAGGGTTCGGTGTTGAACACTGAAGCTTTCTTT

len: 15
abundance: .
j_gene: TRBJ1-4
d_gene: TRBD1
v_gene: TRBV6-4
CDR3aa: CASSVGGTGREKLFF
CDR3nt: TGTGCCAGCAGTGTCGGAGGGACAGGTCGGGAAAAACTGTTTTTT

len: 15
abundance: .
j_gene: TRBJ2-1
d_gene: TRBD2
v_gene: TRBV7-3
CDR3aa: CASSLGGGLYNEQFF
CDR3nt: TGTGCCAGCAGCTTAGGCGGGGGGCTCTACAATGAGCAGTTCTTC

len: 15
abundance: .
j_gene: TRBJ1-2
d_gene: .
v_gene: TRBV7-9
CDR3aa: CASSPPRRVSYGYTF
CDR3nt: TGTGCCAGCAGCCCCCCCCGCAGGGTTTCATATGGCTACACCTTC

len: 14
abundance: once
j_gene: TRBJ2-7
d_gene: .
v_gene: TRBV7-2
CDR3aa: CASSLSGTNYEQYF
CDR3nt: TGTGCCAGCAGCTTAAGCGGGACAAACTACGAGCAGTACTTC

len: 15
abundance: .
j_gene: TRBJ2-7
d_gene: TRBD1
v_gene: TRBV5-1
CDR3aa: CASSIGQGAFYEQYF
CDR3nt: TGCGCCAGCAGCATAGGACAGGGGGCTTTCTACGAGCAGTACTTC

len: 18
abundance: .
j_gene: TRBJ2-2
d_gene: .
v_gene: TRBV3-1/TRBV3-2
CDR3aa: CASSQDRVLVAGTGELFF
CDR3nt: TGTGCCAGCAGCCAAGATAGGGTTTTGGTGGCGGGAACCGGGGAGCTGTTTTTT

len: 14
abundance: .
j_gene: TRBJ1-5
d_gene: .
v_gene: TRBV3-1/TRBV3-2
CDR3aa: CASSQDGRNQPQHF
CDR3nt: TGTGCCAGCAGCCAAGATGGGCGCAATCAGCCCCAGCATTTT

len: 13
abundance: .
j_gene: TRBJ2-5
d_gene: .
v_gene: TRBV20-1
CDR3aa: CSASQGLQETQYF
CDR3nt: TGCAGTGCTAGTCAGGGATTACAAGAGACCCAGTACTTC

len: 12
abundance: .
j_gene: TRBJ1-4
d_gene: .
v_gene: TRBV30
CDR3aa: CAWTGGSEKLFF
CDR3nt: TGTGCCTGGACAGGAGGAAGTGAAAAACTGTTTTTT

len: 14
abundance: .
j_gene: TRBJ2-1
d_gene: TRBD2
v_gene: TRBV27
CDR3aa: CAGRGGGCYNEQFF
CDR3nt: TGTGCCGGGAGGGGCGGGGGGTGCTACAATGAGCAGTTCTTC

len: 14
abundance: .
j_gene: TRBJ1-5
d_gene: TRBD1
v_gene: TRBV6-2/TRBV6-3
CDR3aa: CASSWTGYNQPQHF
CDR3nt: TGTGCCAGCAGTTGGACAGGGTACAATCAGCCCCAGCATTTT

len: 15
abundance: .
j_gene: TRBJ1-5
d_gene: .
v_gene: TRBV4-1
CDR3aa: CASSQSYSSNQPQHF
CDR3nt: TGCGCCAGCAGCCAATCATATAGTAGCAATCAGCCCCAGCATTTT